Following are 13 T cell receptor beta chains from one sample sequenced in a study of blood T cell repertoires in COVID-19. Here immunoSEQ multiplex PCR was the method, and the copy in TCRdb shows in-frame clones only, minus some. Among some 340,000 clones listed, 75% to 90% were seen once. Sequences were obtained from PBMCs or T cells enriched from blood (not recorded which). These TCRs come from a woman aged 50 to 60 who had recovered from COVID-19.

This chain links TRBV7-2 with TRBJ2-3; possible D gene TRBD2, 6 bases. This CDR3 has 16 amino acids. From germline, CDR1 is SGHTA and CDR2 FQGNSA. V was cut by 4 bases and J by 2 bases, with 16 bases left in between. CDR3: CASSSRPGVITDTQYF. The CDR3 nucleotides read TGTGCCAGCAGCTCCCGGCCGGGAGTTATCACAGATACGCAGTATTTT.

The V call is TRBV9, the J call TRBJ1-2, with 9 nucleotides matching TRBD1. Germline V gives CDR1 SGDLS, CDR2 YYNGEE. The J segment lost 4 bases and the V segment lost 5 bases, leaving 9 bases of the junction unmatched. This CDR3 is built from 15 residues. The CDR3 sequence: CASSFTTGGSYGYTF. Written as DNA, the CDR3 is TGTGCCAGCAGTTTTACGACAGGGGGTTCCTATGGCTACACCTTC.

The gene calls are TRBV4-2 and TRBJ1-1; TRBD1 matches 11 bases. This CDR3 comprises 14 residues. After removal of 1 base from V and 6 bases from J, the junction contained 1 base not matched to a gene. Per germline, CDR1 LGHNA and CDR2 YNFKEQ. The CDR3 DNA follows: TGTGCCAGCAGCCAAGCGGGACAGGGGGCTGAAGCTTTCTTT. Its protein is CASSQAGQGAEAFF.

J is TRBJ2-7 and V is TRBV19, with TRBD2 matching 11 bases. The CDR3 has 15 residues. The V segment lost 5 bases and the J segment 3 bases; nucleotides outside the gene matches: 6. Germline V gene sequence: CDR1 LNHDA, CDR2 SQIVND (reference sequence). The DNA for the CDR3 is TGTGCCAGTAGTCCGTCAGGACTAGCGGGCTACGAGCAGTACTTC. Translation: CASSPSGLAGYEQYF.

CDR3 in DNA: TGTGCCAGCAGGAAAGACCGGGACAGGGCTGACTACGAGCAGTACTTC. This codes for CASRKDRDRADYEQYF. The chain employs TRBV11-2 and TRBJ2-7; TRBD1 aligns across 9 bases. The CDR3 runs 16 residues. Trimming at V came to 6 bases and at J to 3 bases, leaving 12 bases not matched to a gene. Germline V lookup: CDR1 SGHAT, CDR2 FQNNGV.

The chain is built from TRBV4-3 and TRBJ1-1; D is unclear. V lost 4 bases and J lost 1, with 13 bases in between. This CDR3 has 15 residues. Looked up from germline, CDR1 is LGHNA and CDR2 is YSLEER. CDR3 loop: CASSLSGVENTEAFF. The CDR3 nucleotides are TGCGCCAGCAGCCTGAGCGGGGTCGAGAACACTGAAGCTTTCTTT.

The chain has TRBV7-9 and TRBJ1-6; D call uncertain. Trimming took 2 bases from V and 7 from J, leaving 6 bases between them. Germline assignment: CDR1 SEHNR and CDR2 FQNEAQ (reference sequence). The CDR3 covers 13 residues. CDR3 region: CASSLPGNSPLHF. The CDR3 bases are TGTGCCAGCAGCTTACCGGGGAATTCACCCCTCCACTTT.

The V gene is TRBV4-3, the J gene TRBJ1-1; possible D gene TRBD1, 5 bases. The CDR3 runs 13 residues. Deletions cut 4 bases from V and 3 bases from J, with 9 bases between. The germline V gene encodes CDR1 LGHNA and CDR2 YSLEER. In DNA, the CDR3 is TGCGCCAGCAGCCGGGGCATACACACTGAAGCTTTCTTT. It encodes CASSRGIHTEAFF.

The CDR3: CASRPETAYNEQFF. DNA of the CDR3: TGTGCCAGCAGACCCGAGACAGCTTACAATGAGCAGTTCTTC. The rearrangement uses TRBV6-5 and TRBJ2-1; D may be TRBD1 (5 bases). V gave up 6 bases and J gave up 4 bases, with 13 bases separating them. The germline V gene has CDR1 MNHEY and CDR2 SVGAGI. CDR3 length: 14 amino acids.

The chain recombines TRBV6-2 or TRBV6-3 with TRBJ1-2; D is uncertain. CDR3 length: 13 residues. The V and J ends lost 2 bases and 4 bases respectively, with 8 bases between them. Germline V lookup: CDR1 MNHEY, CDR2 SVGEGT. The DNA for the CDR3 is TGTGCCAGCAGTTACACAGCAATCTATGGCTACACCTTC. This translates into CASSYTAIYGYTF.

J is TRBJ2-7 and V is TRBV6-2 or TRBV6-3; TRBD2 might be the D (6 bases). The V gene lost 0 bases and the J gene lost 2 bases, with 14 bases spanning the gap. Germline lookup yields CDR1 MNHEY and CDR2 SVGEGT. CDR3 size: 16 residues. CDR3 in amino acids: CASSYSIRGMTYEQYF. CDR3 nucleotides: TGTGCCAGCAGTTACTCGATACGCGGGATGACCTACGAGCAGTACTTC.

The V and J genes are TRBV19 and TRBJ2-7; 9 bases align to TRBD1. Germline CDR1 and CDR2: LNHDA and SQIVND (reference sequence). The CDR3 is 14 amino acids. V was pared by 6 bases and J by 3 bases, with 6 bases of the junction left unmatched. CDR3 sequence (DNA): TGTGCCAGTAGGATCGGGACAGGGAACTACGAGCAGTACTTC. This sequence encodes CASRIGTGNYEQYF.

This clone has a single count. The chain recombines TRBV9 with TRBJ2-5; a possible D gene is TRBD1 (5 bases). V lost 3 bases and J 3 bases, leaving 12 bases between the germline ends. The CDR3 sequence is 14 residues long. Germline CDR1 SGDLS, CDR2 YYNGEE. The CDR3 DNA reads TGTGCCAGCAGCGCCCGACAGTATGAAGAGACCCAGTACTTC. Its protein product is CASSARQYEETQYF.